Included here is one TCR beta chain sequence, with context. This sample was taken from a study of blood T cell repertoires in COVID-19. In the study overall: Samples of COVID-19 (acute and convalescent) were obtained from the United States, Italy and Spain. Sources were T cells, B-cell-depleted T cells, or PBMCs; the material itself was cDNA or gDNA.

Original data processing: The authors estimated nucleated cell counts from reference gene primer amplification. Sequenced by immunoSEQ multiplex PCR; TCRdb stores in-frame clones only, minus some. Clonal size and the V and J genes are those of that table, whereas D and trimming came from the DNA. Among 200,000 to 250,000 clones listed, over 80% were seen once. Sequencing was carried out using peripheral blood. The receptor's source is a human donor in a cohort sampled during active COVID-19.

The CDR3 DNA reads as TGTGCCAGCAGCTTAGTCGCCGGGGAAGGAAACACCATATATTTT. It translates to CASSLVAGEGNTIYF. This rearrangement joins TRBV7-6 to TRBJ1-3, with unresolved D. There are 15 residues in the CDR3. V lost 1 base and J lost 4, with 11 bases in between. The germline CDR1 and CDR2 sequences are SGHVS and FNYEAQ.